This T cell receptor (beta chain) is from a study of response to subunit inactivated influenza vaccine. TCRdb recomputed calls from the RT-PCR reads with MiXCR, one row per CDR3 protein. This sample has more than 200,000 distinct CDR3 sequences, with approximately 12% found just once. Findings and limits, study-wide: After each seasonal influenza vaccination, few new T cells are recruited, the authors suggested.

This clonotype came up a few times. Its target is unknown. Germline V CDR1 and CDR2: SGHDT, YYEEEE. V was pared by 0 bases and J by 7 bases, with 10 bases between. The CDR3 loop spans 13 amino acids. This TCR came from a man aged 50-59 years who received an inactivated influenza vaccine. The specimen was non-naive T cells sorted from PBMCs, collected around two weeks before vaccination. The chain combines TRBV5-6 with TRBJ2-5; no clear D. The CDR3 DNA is TGTGCCAGCAGCTTGGCTTCTACCGGGACCCAGTACTTC. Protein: CASSLASTGTQYF.